The 13 T cell receptor beta chains below were found in one sample sequenced in a study of blood T cell repertoires in COVID-19. Profiling relied on immunoSEQ multiplex PCR, and the TCRdb table lists in-frame clones only, not all of them. The sample includes some 220,000 clones, roughly 80% of them seen just once. Sequences were obtained from PBMCs or T cells enriched from blood (not recorded which). These receptors were taken from a woman in her thirties or forties with acute COVID-19.

The chain joins TRBV3-1 (or the pseudogene TRBV3-2) to TRBJ1-1; perhaps TRBD1 as D (6 bases). CDR3 size: 14 residues. V gave up 3 bases and J gave up 1 base, with 9 bases separating them. Germline V gene lookup returns CDR1 LGHDT and CDR2 YNNKEL (reference sequence). In DNA, the CDR3 is TGTGCCAGCAGCCAGGGGGGGCCGAACACTGAAGCTTTCTTT. Translating gives CASSQGGPNTEAFF.

V usage is TRBV28 and J usage is TRBJ1-5; TRBD1 agrees at 8 bases. This CDR3 has 18 residues. CDR1 and CDR2 (germline): MDHEN, SYDVKM. V was pared by 6 bases and J by 3 bases, with 16 bases of the junction left unmatched. This CDR3 reads CASSPHTGTGLANQPQHF. The CDR3 DNA reads TGTGCCAGCAGCCCACACACCGGGACAGGCCTGGCCAATCAGCCCCAGCATTTT.

The rearrangement uses TRBV21-1 and TRBJ1-5; the table's D gene call, TRBD1, was not cross checked with the DNA. TRBV21-1 is a recognized pseudogene. There are 16 residues in the CDR3. The CDR3 is CASSKSRGGSNQPQHF. Here the CDR3 DNA reads TGTGCCAGCAGCAAATCCAGGGGTGGTAGCAATCAGCCCCAGCATTTT.

The chain recombines TRBV7-2 with TRBJ2-5, with 15 bases identical to TRBD2. The CDR3 is 16 amino acids. The germline V gene has CDR1 SGHTA and CDR2 FQGNSA. V trimming: 4 bases; J trimming: 3 bases; junction bases outside the gene matches: 3. The CDR3 DNA sequence: TGTGCCAGCAGCTCCCGGACTAGCGGGGGGGAAGAGACCCAGTACTTC. Protein: CASSSRTSGGEETQYF. Supplemented by reference TRBV7-2 and TRBJ2-5, the full variable domain reads GAGVSQSPSNKVTEKGKDVELRCDPISGHTALYWYRQSLGQGLEFLIYFQGNSAPDKSGLPSDRFSAERTGGSVSTLTIQRTQQEDSAVYLCASSSRTSGGEETQYFGPGTRLLVL.

The chain carries TRBV29-1 and TRBJ1-4; D perhaps matches TRBD1 (5 bases). CDR1 and CDR2 from the germline V gene are SQVTM and ANQGSEA. The length of the CDR3 is 12 residues. The V and J ends lost 7 bases and 8 bases respectively, with 14 bases between them. The DNA of the CDR3 is TGCAGCGCGTCGCCGGAGGGGGAAAAACTGTTTTTT. Translated: CSASPEGEKLFF.

This sequence joins TRBV5-1 and TRBJ1-1, with TRBD1 matching 8 bases. The CDR3 totals 16 residues. V lost 0 bases and J lost 5; bases outside the gene matches: 9. Germline values: CDR1 SGHRS, CDR2 YFSETQ. The CDR3 region has the DNA TGCGCCAGCAGCTTGGCTGGACAGGGAAGGGGGACTGAAGCTTTCTTT. This codes for CASSLAGQGRGTEAFF. Together with reference TRBV5-1 and TRBJ1-1, the CDR3 gives the full variable domain: KAGVTQTPRYLIKTRGQQVTLSCSPISGHRSVSWYQQTPGQGLQFLFEYFSETQRNKGNFPGRFSGRQFSNSRSEMNVSTLELGDSALYLCASSLAGQGRGTEAFFGQGTRLTVV.

The rearrangement joins TRBV14 to TRBJ2-2; D is ambiguous. V was clipped by 2 bases and J by 5 bases, with 6 bases between them. This CDR3 comprises 13 residues. The germline CDR1 and CDR2 sequences are SGHDN and FVKESK. CDR3 sequence: CASSQQETGELFF. The CDR3 bases are TGTGCCAGCAGCCAACAGGAAACCGGGGAGCTGTTTTTT.

The rearrangement joins TRBV19 to TRBJ1-2; tentatively, D is TRBD1 (5 bases). The CDR3 has 13 amino acids. V lost 6 bases, J lost 6 bases, and 14 bases lay in between. Germline CDR1 is LNHDA and CDR2 is SQIVND (reference sequence). The CDR3 coding sequence is TGTGCCAGTAGCCGACTTGTAGGGGATGGCTACACCTTC. This encodes CASSRLVGDGYTF.

The rearrangement joins TRBV11-2 to TRBJ1-2; D might be TRBD1 (6 bases). Germline CDR1 SGHAT, CDR2 FQNNGV. V dropped 5 bases and J dropped 7 bases, with 17 bases sitting between them. The CDR3 consists of 14 residues. This chain's CDR3 is CASSVDMGAVGYTF. CDR3 coding DNA: TGTGCCAGCAGCGTCGACATGGGGGCAGTTGGCTACACCTTC.

This clone was recorded a few times. This rearrangement joins TRBV5-1 to TRBJ2-5; no firm D call. In germline, CDR1 is SGHRS, CDR2 YFSETQ. This CDR3 comprises 14 residues. With 1 base removed from V and 0 bases from J, the gap between germline ends came to 7 bases. The CDR3 DNA sequence: TGCGCCAGCAGCTTGTATTCGTACCAAGAGACCCAGTACTTC. This sequence encodes CASSLYSYQETQYF.

The chain links TRBV25-1 to TRBJ1-4; possible D gene TRBD1, 6 bases. This CDR3 has 18 amino acids. V shed 8 bases and J shed 7 bases, with 29 bases lying between them. CDR1 is MGHDK, CDR2 SYGVNS, per germline. Here the CDR3 reads CASSSSGGARGAFEKLFF. The DNA for the CDR3 is TGTGCCAGCTCGTCATCGGGGGGCGCTAGAGGGGCTTTTGAAAAACTGTTTTTT.

V and J are TRBV24-1 and TRBJ2-5, with 7 bases fitting TRBD1. Losses at the gene ends were 2 bases for V and 3 bases for J; bases not matched to a gene: 5. The germline CDR1 and CDR2 sequences are KGHDR and SFDVKD. The CDR3 is made up of 15 amino acids. CDR3 in amino acids: CATSDWDRIKETQYF. CDR3 DNA sequence: TGTGCCACCAGTGATTGGGACAGAATAAAAGAGACCCAGTACTTC.

The J gene is TRBJ2-3, the V gene TRBV6-5; possible D gene TRBD2, 6 bases. V was trimmed by 6 bases and J by 10 bases, leaving 14 bases between them. Germline V lookup: CDR1 MNHEY, CDR2 SVGAGI. This CDR3 contains 12 residues. The DNA for the CDR3 is TGTGCCAGCAGCGCGTCTGGCGGGGCGCAGTATTTT. As protein: CASSASGGAQYF.